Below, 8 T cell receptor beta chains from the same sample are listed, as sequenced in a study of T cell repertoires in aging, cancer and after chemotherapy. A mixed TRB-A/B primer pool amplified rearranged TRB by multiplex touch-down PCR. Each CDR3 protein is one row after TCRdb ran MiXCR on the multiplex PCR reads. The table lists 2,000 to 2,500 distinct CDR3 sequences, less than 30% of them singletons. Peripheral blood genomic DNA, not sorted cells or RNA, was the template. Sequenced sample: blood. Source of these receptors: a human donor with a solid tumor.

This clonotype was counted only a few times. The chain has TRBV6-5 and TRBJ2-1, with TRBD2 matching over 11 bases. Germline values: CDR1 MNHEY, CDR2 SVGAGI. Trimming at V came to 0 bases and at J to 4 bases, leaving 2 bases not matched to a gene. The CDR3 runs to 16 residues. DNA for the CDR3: TGTGCCAGCAGTTACTCATCTAGCGGGGGGTACAATGAGCAGTTCTTC. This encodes CASSYSSSGGYNEQFF.

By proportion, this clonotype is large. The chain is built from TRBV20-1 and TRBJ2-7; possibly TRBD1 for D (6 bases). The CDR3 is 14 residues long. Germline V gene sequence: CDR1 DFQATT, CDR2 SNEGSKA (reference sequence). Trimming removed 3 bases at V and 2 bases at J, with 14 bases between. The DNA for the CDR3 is TGCAGTGCTAGGGATGTATCAGGGGCCTACGAGCAGTACTTC. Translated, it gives CSARDVSGAYEQYF.

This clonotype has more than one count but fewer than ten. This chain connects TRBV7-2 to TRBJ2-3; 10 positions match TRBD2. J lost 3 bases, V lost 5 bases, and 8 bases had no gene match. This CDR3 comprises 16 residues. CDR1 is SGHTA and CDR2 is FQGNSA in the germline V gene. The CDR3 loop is CASSQQAGGPTDTQYF. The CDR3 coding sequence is TGTGCCAGCAGCCAACAAGCGGGGGGGCCGACAGATACGCAGTATTTT.

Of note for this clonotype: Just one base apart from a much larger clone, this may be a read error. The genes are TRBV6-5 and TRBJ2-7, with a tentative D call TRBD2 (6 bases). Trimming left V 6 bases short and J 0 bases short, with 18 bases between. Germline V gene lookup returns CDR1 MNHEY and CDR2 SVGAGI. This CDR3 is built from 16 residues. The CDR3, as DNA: TGTGCCAGCAGCCCTAACCGCTGGGGAGGCTCCTACGAGCAGTACTTC. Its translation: CASSPNRWGGSYEQYF.

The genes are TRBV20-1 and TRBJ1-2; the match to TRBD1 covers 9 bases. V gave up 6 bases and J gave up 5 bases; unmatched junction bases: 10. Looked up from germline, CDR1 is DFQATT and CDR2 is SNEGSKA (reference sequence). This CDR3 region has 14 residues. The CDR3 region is CSAPTGGGFYGYTF. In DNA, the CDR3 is TGCAGTGCCCCGACAGGGGGGGGTTTTTATGGCTACACCTTC.

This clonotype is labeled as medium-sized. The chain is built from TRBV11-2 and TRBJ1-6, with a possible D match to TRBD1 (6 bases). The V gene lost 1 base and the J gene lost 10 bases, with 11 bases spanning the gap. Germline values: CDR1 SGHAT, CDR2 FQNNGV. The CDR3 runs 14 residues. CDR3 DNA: TGTGCCAGCAGCTTAGGCCAGGGGCCATCACCCCTCCACTTT. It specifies CASSLGQGPSPLHF.

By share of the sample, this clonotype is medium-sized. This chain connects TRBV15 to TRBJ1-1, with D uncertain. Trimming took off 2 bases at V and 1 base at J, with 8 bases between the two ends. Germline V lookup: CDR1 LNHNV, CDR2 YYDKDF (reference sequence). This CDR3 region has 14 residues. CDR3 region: CATSRLRPNTEAFF. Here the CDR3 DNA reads TGTGCCACCAGCAGATTAAGGCCGAACACTGAAGCTTTCTTT.

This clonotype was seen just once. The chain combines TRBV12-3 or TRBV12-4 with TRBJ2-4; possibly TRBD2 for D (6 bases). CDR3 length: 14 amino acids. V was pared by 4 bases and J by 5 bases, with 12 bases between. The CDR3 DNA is TGTGCCAGCAGTTACCGGGACTGGCAAAACATTCAGTACTTC. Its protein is CASSYRDWQNIQYF.